Shown below are 9 T cell receptor beta chains from a single sample sequenced in a study of blood T cell repertoires in COVID-19 (dated by TCRdb to about 2020). Library prep was done by the immunoSEQ multiplex PCR assay. This immuneACCESS table, as held by TCRdb, lists in-frame sequences with V and J called but not all clones. Of the missing ones, under half trace to an unresolved V gene in checked studies; the others have no known cause. Present in this sample are tens of thousands of clones, roughly 90% of which were seen just once. The ten largest make up about 39% of the sample. Sequencing was carried out using peripheral blood. These receptors were taken from a man between 60 and 75 years old with active or convalescent COVID-19.

V usage is TRBV14 and J usage is TRBJ1-2; TRBD1 matches 7 bases. Germline trimming cut 7 bases from V and 0 bases from J; bases unmatched to any gene: 8. CDR1 and CDR2 from the germline V gene are SGHDN and FVKESK. CDR3 length: 15 residues. The CDR3 sequence is CASTPGQSTNYGYTF. CDR3 sequence (DNA): TGTGCCAGCACCCCGGGACAGTCTACTAACTATGGCTACACCTTC.

The chain is built from TRBV15 and TRBJ1-4; no clear D gene. The germline CDR1 and CDR2 sequences are LNHNV and YYDKDF (reference sequence). The CDR3 extends over 16 amino acids. V was shortened by 0 bases and J by 9 bases, with 17 bases between the two germline ends. The CDR3 nucleotides read TGTGCCACCAGCAGAGATACACAGACCCTAATACAAAAACTGTTTTTT. This translates into CATSRDTQTLIQKLFF.

V is TRBV12-5 and J is TRBJ2-3, with 8 bases lining up with TRBD2. The CDR3 runs 17 residues. J was trimmed by 5 bases and V by 2 bases; bases with no gene match: 12. Germline loops: CDR1 LGHNT, CDR2 FRNRAP. CDR3 coding DNA: TGTGCTAGTGGTTTGCCTCCCGGGGGGGTAGATCGAGATACGCAGTATTTT. Its protein product is CASGLPPGGVDRDTQYF.

The rearrangement uses TRBV25-1 and TRBJ1-6; TRBD1 matches 10 bases. The CDR3 consists of 16 residues. Unmatched junction bases numbered 9, after V lost 6 bases and J lost 7 bases. Germline V gene sequence: CDR1 MGHDK, CDR2 SYGVNS. The CDR3: CASRLGTGALNSPLHF. CDR3 nucleotide sequence: TGTGCCAGCAGGCTCGGGACAGGGGCTTTAAATTCACCCCTCCACTTT.

The rearrangement uses TRBV27 and TRBJ1-2, with a possible D match to TRBD1 (6 bases). In germline, CDR1 is MNHEY, CDR2 SMNVEV (reference sequence). V was clipped by 6 bases and J by 6 bases, with 14 bases between them. The CDR3 has 13 residues. The CDR3 spells CASRQGALNGYTF. The CDR3 DNA is TGTGCCAGCAGACAGGGTGCCCTAAATGGCTACACCTTC.

This chain joins TRBV28 and TRBJ2-4; D unresolved. This CDR3 has 15 residues. V gave up 5 bases and J gave up 0 bases, with 11 bases separating them. Germline assignment: CDR1 MDHEN and CDR2 SYDVKM. The CDR3 DNA follows: TGTGCCAGCAGTCCGGGTCCTCTAGCCAAAAACATTCAGTACTTC. Translating gives CASSPGPLAKNIQYF.

The V call is TRBV4-1, the J call TRBJ2-3; 11 bases line up with TRBD2. CDR1 is MGHRA and CDR2 is YSYEKL in the germline V gene. The CDR3 runs 18 residues. J lost 5 bases, V lost 1 base, and 11 bases had no gene match. CDR3 sequence reads: CASSQGSGSGGAGDTQYF. Here the CDR3 DNA reads TGCGCCAGCAGCCAAGGATCAGGTAGCGGGGGGGCAGGAGATACGCAGTATTTT.

The chain is built from TRBV5-1 and TRBJ2-7, with D perhaps matching TRBD2 (6 bases). The CDR3 length is 14 residues. V lost 2 bases and J lost 3, with 12 bases in between. Looked up from germline, CDR1 is SGHRS and CDR2 is YFSETQ. The CDR3 sequence: CASSLGGIGYEQYF. The DNA for the CDR3 is TGCGCCAGCAGCTTAGGAGGGATCGGCTACGAGCAGTACTTC.

The rearrangement uses TRBV4-3 and TRBJ2-3, with a tentative D call TRBD1 (6 bases). The CDR3 spans 15 residues. The V gene's germline CDR1 is LGHNA and CDR2 YSLEER. Trimming removed 1 base at V and 0 bases at J, with 8 bases between. CDR3 sequence: CASSQGDTSTDTQYF. The CDR3 bases are TGCGCCAGCAGCCAAGGGGACACTAGCACAGATACGCAGTATTTT.